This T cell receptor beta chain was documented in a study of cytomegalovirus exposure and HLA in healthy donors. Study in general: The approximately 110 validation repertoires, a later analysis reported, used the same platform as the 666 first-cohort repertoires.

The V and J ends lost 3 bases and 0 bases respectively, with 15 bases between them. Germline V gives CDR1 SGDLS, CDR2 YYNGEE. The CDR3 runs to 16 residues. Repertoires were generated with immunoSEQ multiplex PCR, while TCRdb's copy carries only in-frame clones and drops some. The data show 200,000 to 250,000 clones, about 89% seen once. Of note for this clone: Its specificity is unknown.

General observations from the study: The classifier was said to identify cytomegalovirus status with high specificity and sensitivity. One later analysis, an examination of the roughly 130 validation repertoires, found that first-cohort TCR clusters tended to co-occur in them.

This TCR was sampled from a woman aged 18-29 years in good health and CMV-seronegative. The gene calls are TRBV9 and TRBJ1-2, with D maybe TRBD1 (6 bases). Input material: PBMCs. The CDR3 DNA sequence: TGTGCCAGCAGCGGGAGACAGGAAGAAACTAACTATGGCTACACCTTC. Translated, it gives CASSGRQEETNYGYTF.